The clone carrying this T cell receptor beta chain turned up a few times. Its antigen is unidentified. This specimen belongs to a study of cytomegalovirus exposure and HLA in healthy donors. The study ran its PCR with 60 Vbeta and 13 Jbeta primers. The assay was immunoSEQ multiplex PCR, and TCRdb's table has in-frame clones only and misses some. The sample lists approximately 100,000 clones; approximately 69% were seen once. CDR1 is LNHDA, CDR2 SQIVND, per germline (reference sequence). The V end lost 4 bases, the J end lost 5 bases, and 14 bases lay between the germline ends. CDR3 size: 14 residues. Donors were nominally healthy when sampled, though unrecorded immune exposures were likely. Regarding the study as a whole: A later analysis linked a missense DCLRE1C variant to TCR beta V- and J-gene trimming.

This sequence was found in a female donor in good health and CMV-seronegative. The V call is TRBV19, the J call TRBJ1-1, with a weak D call TRBD1 (6 bases). Sequencing was performed on PBMCs. The CDR3 DNA is TGTGCCAGTAGTAGGACAGCCCTGGGGACTGAAGCTTTCTTT. Protein: CASSRTALGTEAFF.